These 6 T cell receptor beta chains were all obtained from the same sample, sequenced in a study of early T cells in non-severe SARS-CoV-2 infection. TCRdb used MiXCR to reprocess the 5' RACE reads, holding one entry per CDR3 protein. Here the sample spans approximately 110,000 distinct CDR3 sequences, around 14% being singletons. Sequences were obtained from whole blood. The source is an adult who was a healthcare worker with PCR-confirmed SARS-CoV-2 infection or an uninfected control (not recorded which).

This chain links TRBV10-3 with TRBJ2-1; no clear D. V was shortened by 10 bases and J by 7 bases, with 11 bases between the two germline ends. The CDR3 has 11 residues. Germline V lookup: CDR1 ENHRY, CDR2 SYGVKD. DNA for the CDR3: TGTGCCACCCGAACAGATAATGAGCAGTTCTTC. Residues: CATRTDNEQFF.

This clonotype has just a few counts. The chain employs TRBV7-2 and TRBJ2-7; D is unclear. CDR3 length: 13 residues. The V and J ends lost 1 base and 2 bases respectively, with 6 bases between them. Per germline, CDR1 SGHTA and CDR2 FQGNSA. In DNA form, the CDR3 reads TGTGCCAGCAGCTTAGACCCCGCCTACGAGCAGTACTTC. Its translation: CASSLDPAYEQYF.

The V call is TRBV19, the J call TRBJ1-6; 7 nucleotides match TRBD1. The V gene end was trimmed by 8 bases and the J gene end by 9 bases; junction bases not matched to a gene: 10. This CDR3 is 14 amino acids long. In germline, CDR1 is LNHDA, CDR2 SQIVND (reference sequence). The CDR3 bases are TGTGCCAGTGCCCCCGGGACAGAACCTTCACCCCTCCACTTT. Encoded protein: CASAPGTEPSPLHF.

This clonotype appeared a few times. V gene TRBV5-1 combines with J gene TRBJ2-7; D possibly corresponds to TRBD2 (5 bases). V lost 2 bases to trimming and J lost 6 bases, with 12 bases between them. This CDR3 has 13 residues. The germline CDR1 and CDR2 sequences are SGHRS and YFSETQ. CDR3 DNA: TGCGCCAGCAGCTTTGAGGGAACACGCGAGCAGTACTTC. This encodes CASSFEGTREQYF.

The rearrangement joins TRBV5-1 to TRBJ2-7; a possible D gene is TRBD1 (6 bases). The CDR3 has 15 residues. Between the trimmed V and J ends, which lost 3 bases and 5 bases, there was a span of 18 bases. CDR1 is SGHRS and CDR2 is YFSETQ in the germline V gene. The CDR3 DNA is TGCGCCAGCAGCTCGGAAGGGGGTGGACTCGACGAGCAGTACTTC. It translates to CASSSEGGGLDEQYF.

This clonotype was counted a few times. CDR3 nucleotide sequence: TGCAGCGTCCCGGGACAGGGGGCAGATACGCAGTATTTT. It yields the protein CSVPGQGADTQYF. This chain joins TRBV29-1 and TRBJ2-3; 11 bases fit TRBD1. Per the germline V gene, CDR1 is SQVTM and CDR2 is ANQGSEA. This CDR3 has 13 amino acids. V lost 6 bases to trimming and J lost 4 bases; unmatched junction nucleotides: 3.